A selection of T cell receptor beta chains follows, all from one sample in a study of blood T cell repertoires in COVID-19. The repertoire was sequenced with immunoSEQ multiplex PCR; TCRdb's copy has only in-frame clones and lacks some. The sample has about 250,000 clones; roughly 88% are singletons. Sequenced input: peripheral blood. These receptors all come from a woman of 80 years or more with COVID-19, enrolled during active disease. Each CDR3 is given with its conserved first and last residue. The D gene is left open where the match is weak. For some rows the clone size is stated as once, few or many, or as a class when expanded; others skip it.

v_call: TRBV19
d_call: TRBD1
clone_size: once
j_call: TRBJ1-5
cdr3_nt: TGTGCCAGTAGTATAGAAATCGTCATGGGACAGACCTTCGAGCCCCAGCATTTT
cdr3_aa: CASSIEIVMGQTFEPQHF

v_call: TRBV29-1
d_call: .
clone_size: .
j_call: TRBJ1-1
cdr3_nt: TGCAGCGTTGACCAGGGCCCGAAGACTGAAGCTTTCTTT
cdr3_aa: CSVDQGPKTEAFF

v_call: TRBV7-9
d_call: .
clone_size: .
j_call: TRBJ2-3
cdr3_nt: TGTGCCAGCAGCTTATACGGGGCAGATACGCAGTATTTT
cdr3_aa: CASSLYGADTQYF

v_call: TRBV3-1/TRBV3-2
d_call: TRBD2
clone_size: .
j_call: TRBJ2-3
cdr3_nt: TGTGCCAGCTCCGGGACTACCTACACAGATACGCAGTATTTT
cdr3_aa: CASSGTTYTDTQYF

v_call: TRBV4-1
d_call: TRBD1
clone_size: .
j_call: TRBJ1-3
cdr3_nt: TGCGCCAGCAGCCGCACCGGGACAGGGGCCTCTGGAAACACCATATATTTT
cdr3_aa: CASSRTGTGASGNTIYF

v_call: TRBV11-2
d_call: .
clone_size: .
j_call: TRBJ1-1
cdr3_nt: TGTGCCAGCAGCTTAGACAGTGAAGCTTTCTTT
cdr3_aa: CASSLDSEAFF

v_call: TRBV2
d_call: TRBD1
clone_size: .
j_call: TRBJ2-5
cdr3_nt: TGTGCCAGCAGCCTCGACAGGGCCATGTTAGAGACCCAGTACTTC
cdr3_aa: CASSLDRAMLETQYF

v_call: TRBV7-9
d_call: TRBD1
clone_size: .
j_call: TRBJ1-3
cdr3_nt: TGTGCCAGCAGCAAGGACAGGCCGGCAGACTGGTCTGGAAACACCATATATTTT
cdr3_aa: CASSKDRPADWSGNTIYF

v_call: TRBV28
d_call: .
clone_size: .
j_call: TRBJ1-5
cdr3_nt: TGTGCCAGCAGTTCCTCGGGGGTTAGCAATCAGCCCCAGCATTTT
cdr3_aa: CASSSSGVSNQPQHF

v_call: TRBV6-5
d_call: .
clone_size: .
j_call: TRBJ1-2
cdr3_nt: TGTGCCAGCAGTTACTCCCCACCGCGGGGCGGCTACACCTTC
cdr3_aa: CASSYSPPRGGYTF

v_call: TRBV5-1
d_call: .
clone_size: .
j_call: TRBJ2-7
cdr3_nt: TGCGCCAGCAGCTTGGAAGGGGGGGATACCTACGAGCAGTACTTC
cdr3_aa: CASSLEGGDTYEQYF

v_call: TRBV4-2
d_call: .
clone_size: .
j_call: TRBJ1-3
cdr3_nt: TGTGCCAGCAGCCAACCCAGTGGGGCGTTGGGGAACACCATATATTTT
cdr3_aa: CASSQPSGALGNTIYF

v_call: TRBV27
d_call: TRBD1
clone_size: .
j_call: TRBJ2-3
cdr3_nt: TGTGCCAGCAGTCCGTTGGGACAGGGGTTGACAGATACGCAGTATTTT
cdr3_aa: CASSPLGQGLTDTQYF

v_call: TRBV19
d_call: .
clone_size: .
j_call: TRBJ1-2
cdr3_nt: TGTGCCAGTAGGCTGGACAGCTACTATGGCTACACCTTC
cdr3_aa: CASRLDSYYGYTF

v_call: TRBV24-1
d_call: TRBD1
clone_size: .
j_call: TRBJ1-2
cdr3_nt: TGTGCCACCTCGAAGGGGACAGGGGAACGTTATGGCTACACCTTC
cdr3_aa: CATSKGTGERYGYTF

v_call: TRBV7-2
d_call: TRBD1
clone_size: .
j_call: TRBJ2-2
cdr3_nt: TGTGCCAGCAGCCCCTTCGGACAGGGGGCTGCCGGGGAGCTGTTTTTT
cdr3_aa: CASSPFGQGAAGELFF

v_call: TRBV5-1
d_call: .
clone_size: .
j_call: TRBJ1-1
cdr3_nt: TGCGCCAGCAGCTTGGGGAACAGCGGGAACACTGAAGCTTTCTTT
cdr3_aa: CASSLGNSGNTEAFF

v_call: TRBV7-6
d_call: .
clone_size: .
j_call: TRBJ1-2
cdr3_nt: TGTGCCAGCAGCTTACCCGGCACAGTGACTAACTATGGCTACACCTTC
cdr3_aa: CASSLPGTVTNYGYTF

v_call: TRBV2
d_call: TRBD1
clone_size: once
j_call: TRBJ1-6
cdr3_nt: TGTGCCAGCAGTCCGCGGACAGGGGGCGGGAATTCACCCCTCCACTTT
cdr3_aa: CASSPRTGGGNSPLHF

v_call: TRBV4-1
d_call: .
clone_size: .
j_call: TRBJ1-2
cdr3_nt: TGCGCCAGCAGCCAAGCCGGGACTAACTATGGCTACACCTTC
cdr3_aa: CASSQAGTNYGYTF

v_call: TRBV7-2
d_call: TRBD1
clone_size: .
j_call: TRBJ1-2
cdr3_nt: TGTGCCAGCAGCTCCCGTACAGGGGCCCCCTTAACTAACTATGGCTACACCTTC
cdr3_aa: CASSSRTGAPLTNYGYTF

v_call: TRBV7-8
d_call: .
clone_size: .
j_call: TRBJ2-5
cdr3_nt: TGTGCCAGCAGCTTTGGACAGATGGAGACCCAGTACTTC
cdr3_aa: CASSFGQMETQYF

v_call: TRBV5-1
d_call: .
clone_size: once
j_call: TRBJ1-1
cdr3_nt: TGCGCCAGCAGCTTCACAGGTATAAACACTGAAGCTTTCTTT
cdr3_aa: CASSFTGINTEAFF

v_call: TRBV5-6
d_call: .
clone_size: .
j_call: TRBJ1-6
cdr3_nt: TGTGCCAGCAGCTTGGGATCCCAGGGTTCACCCCTCCACTTT
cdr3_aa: CASSLGSQGSPLHF

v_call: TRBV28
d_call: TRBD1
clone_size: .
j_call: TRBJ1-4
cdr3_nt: TGTGCCAGCAGTTTACGTAGCACAGGGGGAAAACTGTTTTTT
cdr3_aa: CASSLRSTGGKLFF

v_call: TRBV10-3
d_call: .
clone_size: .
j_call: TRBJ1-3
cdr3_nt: TGTGCCATCAGTGATCCCCGCGCGGAGCTAGGAAACACCATATATTTT
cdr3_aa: CAISDPRAELGNTIYF

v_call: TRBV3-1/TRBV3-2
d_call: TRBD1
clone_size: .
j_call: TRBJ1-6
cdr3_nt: TGTGCCAGCAGCCAAGAGAATACAGGGGCCTATAATTCACCCCTCCACTTT
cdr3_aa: CASSQENTGAYNSPLHF

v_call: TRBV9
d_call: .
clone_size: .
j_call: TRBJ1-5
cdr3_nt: TGTGCCAGCAGCGTAACGGGGGAGGGGGGTCAGCCCCAGCATTTT
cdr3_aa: CASSVTGEGGQPQHF

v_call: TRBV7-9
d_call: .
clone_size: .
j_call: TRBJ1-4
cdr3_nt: TGTGCCAGCAGCTTATCGTCAGTAGCAGAAAAACTGTTTTTT
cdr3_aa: CASSLSSVAEKLFF

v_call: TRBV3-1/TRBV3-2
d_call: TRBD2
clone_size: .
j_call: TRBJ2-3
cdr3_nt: TGTGCCAGCAGCCAAGGGGGACTAGCGGGGGTCCCTCCCACAGATACGCAGTATTTT
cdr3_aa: CASSQGGLAGVPPTDTQYF

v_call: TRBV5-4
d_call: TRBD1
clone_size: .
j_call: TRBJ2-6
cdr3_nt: TGTGCCAGCAGCGAGGGACAGAGAAGCGCTGGGGCCAACGTCCTGACTTTC
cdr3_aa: CASSEGQRSAGANVLTF

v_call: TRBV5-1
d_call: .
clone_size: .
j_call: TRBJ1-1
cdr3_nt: TGCGCCAGCAGCTTGTACTCTTTAGGACTGGGGAACACTGAAGCTTTCTTT
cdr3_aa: CASSLYSLGLGNTEAFF

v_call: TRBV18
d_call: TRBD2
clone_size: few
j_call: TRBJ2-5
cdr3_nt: TGTGCCAGCTCAGCCTTTGCGCGGGGGGGCCTCGAGACCCAGTACTTC
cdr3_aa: CASSAFARGGLETQYF

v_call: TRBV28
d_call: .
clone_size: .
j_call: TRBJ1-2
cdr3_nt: TGTGCCAGCAGGGAGGAGGGAGCCTATGGCTACACCTTC
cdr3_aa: CASREEGAYGYTF

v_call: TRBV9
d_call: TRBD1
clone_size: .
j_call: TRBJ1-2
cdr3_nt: TGTGCCAGCAGCCCACAAGGACAGGGGAATTTAAACTATGGCTACACCTTC
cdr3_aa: CASSPQGQGNLNYGYTF